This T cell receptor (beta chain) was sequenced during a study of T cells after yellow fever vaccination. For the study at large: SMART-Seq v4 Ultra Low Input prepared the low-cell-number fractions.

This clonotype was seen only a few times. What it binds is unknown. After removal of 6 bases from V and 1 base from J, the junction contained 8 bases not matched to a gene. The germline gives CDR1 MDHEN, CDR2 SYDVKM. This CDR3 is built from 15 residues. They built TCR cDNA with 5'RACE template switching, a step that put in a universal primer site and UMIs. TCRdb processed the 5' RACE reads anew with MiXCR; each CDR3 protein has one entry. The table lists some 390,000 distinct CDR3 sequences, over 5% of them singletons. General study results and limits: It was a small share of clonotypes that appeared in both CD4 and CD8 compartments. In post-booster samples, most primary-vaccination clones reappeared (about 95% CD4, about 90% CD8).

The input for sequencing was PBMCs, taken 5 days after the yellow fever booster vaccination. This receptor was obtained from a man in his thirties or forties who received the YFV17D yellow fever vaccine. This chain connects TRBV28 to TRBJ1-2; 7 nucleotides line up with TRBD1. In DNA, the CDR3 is TGTGCCAGCAGGGCAGGGACAGAAGTTAACTATGGCTACACCTTC. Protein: CASRAGTEVNYGYTF.